The 16 T cell receptor beta chains below come from one sample, sequenced in a study of chemoradiotherapy in HPV16-positive cancers. Generated by immunoSEQ multiplex PCR, the TCRdb table keeps only in-frame clones and is missing some. The data hold 12,000 or so clones, with 88% observed a single time. The input for sequencing was blood, taken from a patient who underwent chemoradiotherapy. The receptors shown here come from a human donor with HPV-associated anogenital cancer.

V usage is TRBV4-3 and J usage is TRBJ1-1, with TRBD1 as a possible D gene (5 bases). Germline lookup yields CDR1 LGHNA and CDR2 YSLEER. The CDR3 length is 13 residues. Trimming shortened V by 0 bases and J by 10 bases, and 12 bases separated the two germline ends. CDR3 amino acids: CASSQEPGVGAFF. CDR3 nucleotides: TGCGCCAGCAGCCAAGAGCCGGGGGTGGGAGCTTTCTTT.

V usage is TRBV5-5 and J usage is TRBJ1-2; D is perhaps TRBD1 (6 bases). V was pared by 4 bases and J by 2 bases, with 15 bases between. The CDR3 has 15 residues. Germline V gene lookup returns CDR1 SGHKS and CDR2 YYEKEE (reference sequence). CDR3 in amino acids: CASSPGRTENYGYTF. In DNA form, the CDR3 reads TGTGCCAGCAGCCCAGGTCGGACAGAGAACTATGGCTACACCTTC.

The chain combines TRBV5-4 with TRBJ2-5; a possible D gene is TRBD1 (6 bases). This CDR3 spans 15 amino acids. The germline CDR1 and CDR2 sequences are SGHNT and YYREEE (reference sequence). V was trimmed by 0 bases and J by 2 bases, leaving 11 bases between them. The CDR3 here is CASSLGQVIQETQYF. Written as DNA, the CDR3 is TGTGCCAGCAGCTTGGGACAGGTAATACAAGAGACCCAGTACTTC.

The gene calls are TRBV5-1 and TRBJ2-7; 7 nucleotides agree with TRBD1. CDR1 is SGHRS, CDR2 YFSETQ, per germline. The V segment lost 2 bases and the J segment 2 bases; nucleotides outside the gene matches: 7. CDR3 size: 15 residues. The CDR3: CASSFADRDTYEQYF. CDR3 coding DNA: TGCGCCAGCAGCTTCGCCGACAGGGACACCTACGAGCAGTACTTC.

This clone was counted a single time. Here the CDR3 reads CASTGGNTIYF. The DNA for the CDR3 is TGTGCCAGCACAGGGGGAAACACCATATATTTT. This rearrangement joins TRBV2 to TRBJ1-3; a weak D match, TRBD1 (5 bases). The ends were cut back, 7 bases at V and 4 bases at J, with 5 bases in the middle. There are 11 residues in the CDR3. Germline loops: CDR1 SNHLY, CDR2 FYNNEI.

V is TRBV7-3 and J is TRBJ1-1, with TRBD1 matching over 7 bases. Germline loops: CDR1 SGHTA, CDR2 FQGTGA. The V and J ends lost 3 bases and 4 bases, in that order; junction bases with no gene match: 2. CDR3 length equals 13 residues. The CDR3 DNA reads TGTGCCAGCAGCTTGACAGGGACCACTGAAGCTTTCTTT. The encoded protein is CASSLTGTTEAFF.

The chain employs TRBV19 and TRBJ2-1; D possibly corresponds to TRBD1 (6 bases). V lost 6 bases to trimming and J lost 4 bases, with 16 bases between them. The CDR3 covers 15 residues. Germline CDR1 reads LNHDA; CDR2 reads SQIVND (reference sequence). Here the CDR3 reads CASSLASTGYNEQFF. CDR3 in DNA: TGTGCCAGTAGCCTGGCATCGACAGGATACAATGAGCAGTTCTTC.

The chain is built from TRBV5-5 and TRBJ2-2, with TRBD2 matching 8 bases. The ends lost 4 bases at V and 7 bases at J; junction bases unmatched: 9. The CDR3 is made up of 15 amino acids. Germline V gene data show CDR1 as SGHKS and CDR2 as YYEKEE (reference sequence). Here the CDR3 DNA reads TGTGCCAGCAGCCGGACGGGGGGGTCCGGCGGGGAGCTGTTTTTT. Encoded protein: CASSRTGGSGGELFF. The variable domain in full, completed from reference TRBV5-5 and TRBJ2-2, reads DAGVTQSPTHLIKTRGQQVTLRCSPISGHKSVSWYQQVLGQGPQFIFQYYEKEERGRGNFPDRFSARQFPNYSSELNVNALLLGDSALYLCASSRTGGSGGELFFGEGSRLTVL.

The chain recombines TRBV13 with TRBJ2-1, with 9 bases that match TRBD1. V dropped 6 bases and J dropped 10; count of bases not matched to a gene: 4. The CDR3 covers 12 residues. Germline V gene lookup returns CDR1 PRHDT and CDR2 FYEKMQ (reference sequence). The CDR3 loop is CASRRTGEEQFF. The CDR3 nucleotides are TGTGCCAGCAGACGGACAGGGGAGGAGCAGTTCTTC.

The V call is TRBV19, the J call TRBJ2-7; D is uncertain. Trimming left V 5 bases short and J 6 bases short, with 14 bases between. CDR1 and CDR2 (germline): LNHDA, SQIVND (reference sequence). CDR3 length equals 13 residues. Here the CDR3 reads CASSFEVIGEQYF. DNA of the CDR3: TGTGCCAGTAGTTTTGAGGTTATTGGCGAGCAGTACTTC.

The genes are TRBV7-2 and TRBJ2-7; 10 bases fit TRBD2. The germline V gene encodes CDR1 SGHTA and CDR2 FQGNSA. V gave up 5 bases and J gave up 0 bases; unmatched junction bases: 4. This CDR3 contains 15 residues. CDR3 amino acids: CASSHGTSVSYEQYF. CDR3 DNA: TGTGCCAGCAGCCACGGGACTAGCGTCTCCTACGAGCAGTACTTC.

The genes are TRBV9 and TRBJ2-7; D is undetermined. Germline V gene lookup returns CDR1 SGDLS and CDR2 YYNGEE. Trimming cost V 4 bases and J 3 bases, with 5 bases left between them. This CDR3 has 11 amino acids. CDR3 bases: TGTGCCAGCAGCCCAGGCTACGAGCAGTACTTC. Amino acids: CASSPGYEQYF.

This clone was counted a single time. The genes are TRBV30 and TRBJ2-3; 8 bases align to TRBD2. Germline V CDR1 and CDR2: GTSNPN, SVGIG (reference sequence). J gave up 4 bases and V 3 bases, and 6 bases lay outside the gene matches. This CDR3 region has 14 residues. The CDR3 sequence: CAWRLAGGSDTQYF. As DNA, the CDR3 is TGTGCCTGGAGATTGGCGGGGGGCTCAGATACGCAGTATTTT.

This clone was recorded only once. The CDR3 is CASRGNFGDNEQFF. The CDR3 DNA follows: TGTGCCAGCAGGGGCAACTTTGGGGACAATGAGCAGTTCTTC. The chain uses TRBV6-1 and TRBJ2-1, with no clear D. Trimming left V 6 bases short and J 5 bases short, with 14 bases between. CDR1 and CDR2 (germline): MNHNS, SASEGT. This CDR3 has 14 amino acids.

The V gene is TRBV5-6, the J gene TRBJ2-7; unclear D gene. Trimming took off 0 bases at V and 4 bases at J, with 11 bases between the two ends. CDR1 SGHDT and CDR2 YYEEEE come from the germline V gene. This CDR3 spans 14 amino acids. The CDR3: CASSLVSALYEQYF. The CDR3, as DNA: TGTGCCAGCAGCTTGGTAAGCGCCCTTTACGAGCAGTACTTC. Based on the CDR3 plus reference TRBV5-6 and TRBJ2-7, the full variable domain is DAGVTQSPTHLIKTRGQQVTLRCSPKSGHDTVSWYQQALGQGPQFIFQYYEEEERQRGNFPDRFSGHQFPNYSSELNVNALLLGDSALYLCASSLVSALYEQYFGPGTRLTVT.

The DNA for the CDR3 is TGTGCCAGCAGTGATAGACAGGGGTCCGTCTATGGCTACACCTTC. Its protein product is CASSDRQGSVYGYTF. The chain carries TRBV6-1 and TRBJ1-2, with 8 bases that match TRBD1. Per the germline V gene, CDR1 is MNHNS and CDR2 is SASEGT. V shed 3 bases and J 4 bases; nucleotides not matched to a gene: 7. CDR3 length: 15 residues.